The sequence of this T cell receptor beta chain was determined in a study of T-cell memory formation after mild COVID-19. On the study more broadly: Each donor largely had its own TCR clusters. Broader study findings: Still unconfirmed is whether the second-wave clones peaking on day 37 recognized SARS-CoV-2. There were some responding clones in pre-infection memory, which suggested that cross-reactive memory had joined. The main location of contracting CD4+ clones was CM and EM, and that of contracting CD8+ clones was EMRA.

Deletions cut 1 base from V and 0 bases from J, with 8 bases between. The CDR3 loop spans 16 amino acids. Germline V gene lookup returns CDR1 SGHRS and CDR2 YFSETQ. This clonotype was observed a few times. Its antigen remains unidentified. MiXCR, run by TCRdb on the 5' RACE reads, gives a single entry per CDR3 protein. This sample has about 340,000 distinct CDR3 sequences, with around a sixth found just once. Source material: PBMCs or a T cell subset sorted from them (not recorded which). This receptor was taken from a man younger than 30 who had mild COVID-19 (a few samples of this study predate the infection). Cell type and time point are not known. This rearrangement joins TRBV5-1 to TRBJ2-6; D uncertain. The CDR3 DNA follows: TGCGCCAGCAGCTTGAATTCCCCCTCTGGGGCCAACGTCCTGACTTTC. Translated: CASSLNSPSGANVLTF.